This T cell receptor (beta chain) was identified during a study of blood T cell repertoires in COVID-19. The table came from immunoSEQ multiplex PCR; TCRdb's copy has only in-frame clones and leaves some out. The sample includes about 82,000 clones, around 82% of them seen just once. The CDR3 runs 14 residues. CDR1 and CDR2 (germline): DFQATT, SNEGSKA (reference sequence). With V trimmed by 5 bases and J by 7 bases, 11 bases remained unmatched. The receptor was derived from a man aged 55 to 70 with COVID-19, enrolled during active disease. Sample: peripheral blood. V gene TRBV20-1 combines with J gene TRBJ2-1; 7 nucleotides line up with TRBD2. The DNA for the CDR3 is TGCAGTGCTGGTGGCGGGAGCATTAAGAATGAGCAGTTCTTC. It encodes CSAGGGSIKNEQFF.